The clone carrying this TCR beta chain has just a few counts. The antigen remains undetermined. The record originates from a study of cytomegalovirus exposure and HLA in healthy donors. The PCR contained 60 Vbeta and 13 Jbeta primers. Repertoires were generated with immunoSEQ multiplex PCR, while TCRdb's copy carries only in-frame clones and drops some. The sample holds 100,000 to 150,000 clones, over 75% seen once. Overall study results and limits: Cytomegalovirus status, reportedly, was diagnosed with high specificity and sensitivity by the classifier. A previous analysis found most TCR beta V segments productive roughly 87% or roughly 30% of the time. When a later analysis was performed, an Asian-associated ancestry cluster reportedly had fewer N-insertions than the approximately 690-donor mean.

The TCR was taken from a man under 40 in good health and CMV-seronegative. The specimen sequenced was PBMCs.

CDR3 region: CASSLGETQYF. The CDR3 DNA follows: TGTGCCAGCAGCCTCGGAGAGACCCAGTACTTC. The chain has TRBV27 and TRBJ2-5; no firm D call. This CDR3 region has 11 residues. Germline V gene data show CDR1 as MNHEY and CDR2 as SMNVEV (reference sequence). V gave up 6 bases and J gave up 4 bases, with 6 bases separating them.